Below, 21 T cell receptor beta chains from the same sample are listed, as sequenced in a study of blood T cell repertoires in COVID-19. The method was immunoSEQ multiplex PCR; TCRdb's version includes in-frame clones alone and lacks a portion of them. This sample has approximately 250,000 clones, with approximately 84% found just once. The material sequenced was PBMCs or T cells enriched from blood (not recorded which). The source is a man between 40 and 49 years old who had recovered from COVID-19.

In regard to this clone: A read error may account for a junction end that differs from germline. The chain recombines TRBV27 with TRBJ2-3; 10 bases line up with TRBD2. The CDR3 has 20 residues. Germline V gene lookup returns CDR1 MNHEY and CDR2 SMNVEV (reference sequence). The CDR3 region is CASSFKTELWTSGGTNTQYF. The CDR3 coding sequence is TGTGCCAGCAGTTTTAAGACAGAACTATGGACTAGCGGAGGCACAAATACGCAGTATTTT.

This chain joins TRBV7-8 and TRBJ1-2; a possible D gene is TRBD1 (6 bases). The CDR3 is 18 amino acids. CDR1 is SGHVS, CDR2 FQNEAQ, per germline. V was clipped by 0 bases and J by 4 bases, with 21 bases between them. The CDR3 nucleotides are TGTGCCAGCAGCTTAGCGTTTATCGGGTCAGGGGTTGGCTATGGCTACACCTTC. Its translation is CASSLAFIGSGVGYGYTF.

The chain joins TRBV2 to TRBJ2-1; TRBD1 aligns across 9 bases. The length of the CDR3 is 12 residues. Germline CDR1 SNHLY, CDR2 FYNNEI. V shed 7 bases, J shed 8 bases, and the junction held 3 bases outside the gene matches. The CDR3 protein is CASTDRGDEQFF. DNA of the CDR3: TGTGCCAGCACCGACAGGGGGGATGAGCAGTTCTTC.

The CDR3 is CASSLEEETQYF. CDR3 DNA sequence: TGTGCCAGCAGTTTGGAGGAAGAGACCCAGTACTTC. V and J are TRBV2 and TRBJ2-5, with D maybe TRBD2 (5 bases). The germline V and J ends were trimmed by 5 bases and 3 bases, with 7 bases remaining between them. Per the germline V gene, CDR1 is SNHLY and CDR2 is FYNNEI. The CDR3 contains 12 residues. The full variable domain, with the rest looked up from reference TRBV2 and TRBJ2-5, is EPEVTQTPSHQVTQMGQEVILRCVPISNHLYFYWYRQILGQKVEFLVSFYNNEISEKSEIFDDQFSVERPDGSNFTLKIRSTKLEDSAMYFCASSLEEETQYFGPGTRLLVL.

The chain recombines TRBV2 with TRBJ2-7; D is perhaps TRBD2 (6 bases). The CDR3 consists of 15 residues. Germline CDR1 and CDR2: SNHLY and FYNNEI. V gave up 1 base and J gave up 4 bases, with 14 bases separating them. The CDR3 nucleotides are TGTGCCAGCAGTGAAGGGAGGGCAGGCTGGTACGAGCAGTACTTC. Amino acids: CASSEGRAGWYEQYF.

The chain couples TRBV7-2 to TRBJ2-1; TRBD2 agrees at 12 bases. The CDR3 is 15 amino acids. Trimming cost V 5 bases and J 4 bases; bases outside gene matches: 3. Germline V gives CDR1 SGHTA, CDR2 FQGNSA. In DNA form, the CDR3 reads TGTGCCAGCAGCATCGGACTAGCGGGGTACAATGAGCAGTTCTTC. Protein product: CASSIGLAGYNEQFF.

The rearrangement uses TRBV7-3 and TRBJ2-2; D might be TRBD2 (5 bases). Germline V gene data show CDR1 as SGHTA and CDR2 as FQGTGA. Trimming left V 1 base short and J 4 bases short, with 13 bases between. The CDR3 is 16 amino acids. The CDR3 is CASSLNRRGFTGELFF. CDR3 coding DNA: TGTGCCAGCAGCTTAAATCGCAGAGGGTTCACCGGGGAGCTGTTTTTT.

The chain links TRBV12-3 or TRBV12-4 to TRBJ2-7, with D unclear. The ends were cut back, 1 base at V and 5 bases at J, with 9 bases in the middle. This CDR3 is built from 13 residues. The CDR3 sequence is CASSLVGPNEQYF. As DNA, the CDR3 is TGTGCCAGCAGTTTAGTGGGCCCTAACGAGCAGTACTTC.

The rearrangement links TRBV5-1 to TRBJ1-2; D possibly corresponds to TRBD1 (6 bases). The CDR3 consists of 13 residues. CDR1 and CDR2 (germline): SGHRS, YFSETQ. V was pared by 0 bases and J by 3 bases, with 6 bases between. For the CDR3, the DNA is TGCGCCAGCAGCTTGGCAGGGGACTATGGCTACACCTTC. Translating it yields CASSLAGDYGYTF.

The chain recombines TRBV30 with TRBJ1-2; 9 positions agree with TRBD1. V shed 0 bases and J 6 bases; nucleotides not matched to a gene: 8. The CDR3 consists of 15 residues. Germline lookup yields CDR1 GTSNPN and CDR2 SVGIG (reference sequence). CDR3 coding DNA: TGTGCCTGGAGTGTTCCCGGGACAGGGAGGGATGGCTACACCTTC. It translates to CAWSVPGTGRDGYTF.

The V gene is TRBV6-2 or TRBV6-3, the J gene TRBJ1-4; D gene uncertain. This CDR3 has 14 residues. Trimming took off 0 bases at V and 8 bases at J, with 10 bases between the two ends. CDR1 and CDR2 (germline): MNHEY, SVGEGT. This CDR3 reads CASSYSWSLEKLFF. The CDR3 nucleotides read TGTGCCAGCAGTTACTCTTGGTCTCTAGAAAAACTGTTTTTT.

In nucleotides, the CDR3 is TGTGCCAGCTCACCGGGGCACCCACAAGAGACCCAGTACTTC. Translating gives CASSPGHPQETQYF. V is TRBV18 and J is TRBJ2-5; D possibly corresponds to TRBD1 (5 bases). The V end lost 3 bases, the J end lost 2 bases, and 10 bases lay between the germline ends. Germline CDR1 reads KGHSH; CDR2 reads LQKENI. The CDR3 is 14 amino acids.

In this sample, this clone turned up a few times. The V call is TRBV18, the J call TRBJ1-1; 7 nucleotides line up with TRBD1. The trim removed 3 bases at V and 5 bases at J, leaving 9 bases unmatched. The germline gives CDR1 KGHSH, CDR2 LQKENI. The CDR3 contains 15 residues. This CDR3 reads CASSPGQAGGTEAFF. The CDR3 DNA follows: TGTGCCAGCTCACCTGGACAGGCCGGTGGGACTGAAGCTTTCTTT.

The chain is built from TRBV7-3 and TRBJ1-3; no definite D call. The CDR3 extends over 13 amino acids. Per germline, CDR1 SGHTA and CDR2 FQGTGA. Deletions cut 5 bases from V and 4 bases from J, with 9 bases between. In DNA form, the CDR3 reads TGTGCCAGCAGCGTTCAGAGGGGAAACACCATATATTTT. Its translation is CASSVQRGNTIYF.

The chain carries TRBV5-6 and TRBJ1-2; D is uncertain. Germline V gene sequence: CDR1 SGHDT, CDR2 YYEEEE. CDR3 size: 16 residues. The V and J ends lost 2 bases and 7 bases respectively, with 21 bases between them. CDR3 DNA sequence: TGTGCCAGCAGCTTACCCCTTCTAGCGGGCGCCTCTGGCTACACCTTC. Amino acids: CASSLPLLAGASGYTF.

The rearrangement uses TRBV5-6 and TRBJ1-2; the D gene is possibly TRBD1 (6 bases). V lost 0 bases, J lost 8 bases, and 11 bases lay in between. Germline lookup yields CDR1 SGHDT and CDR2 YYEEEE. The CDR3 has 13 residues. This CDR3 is CASSLGQGHGYTF. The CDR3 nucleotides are TGTGCCAGCAGCTTGGGGCAGGGACACGGCTACACCTTC.

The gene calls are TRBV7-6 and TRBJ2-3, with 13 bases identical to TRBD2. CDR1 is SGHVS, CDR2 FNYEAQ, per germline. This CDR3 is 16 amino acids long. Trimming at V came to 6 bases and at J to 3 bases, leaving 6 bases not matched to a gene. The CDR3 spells CASSRGTSGVTDTQYF. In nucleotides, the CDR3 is TGTGCCAGCAGTAGGGGGACTAGCGGGGTGACAGATACGCAGTATTTT. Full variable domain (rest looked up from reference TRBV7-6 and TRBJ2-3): GAGVSQSPRYKVTKRGQDVALRCDPISGHVSLYWYRQALGQGPEFLTYFNYEAQQDKSGLPNDRFSAERPEGSISTLTIQRTEQRDSAMYRCASSRGTSGVTDTQYFGPGTRLTVL.

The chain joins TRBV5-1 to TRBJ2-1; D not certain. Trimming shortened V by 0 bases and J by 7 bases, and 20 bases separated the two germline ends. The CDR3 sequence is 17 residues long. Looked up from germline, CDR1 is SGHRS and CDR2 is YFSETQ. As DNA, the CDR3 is TGCGCCAGCAGCTTGGTCGCTTACAGTAAGGCCCGGAATGAGCAGTTCTTC. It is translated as CASSLVAYSKARNEQFF.

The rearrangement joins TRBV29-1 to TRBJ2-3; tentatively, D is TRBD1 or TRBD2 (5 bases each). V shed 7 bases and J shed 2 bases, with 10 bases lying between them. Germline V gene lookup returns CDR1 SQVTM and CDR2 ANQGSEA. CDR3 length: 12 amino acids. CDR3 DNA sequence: TGCAGCGCGGGGCTGGCCACAGATACGCAGTATTTT. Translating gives CSAGLATDTQYF.

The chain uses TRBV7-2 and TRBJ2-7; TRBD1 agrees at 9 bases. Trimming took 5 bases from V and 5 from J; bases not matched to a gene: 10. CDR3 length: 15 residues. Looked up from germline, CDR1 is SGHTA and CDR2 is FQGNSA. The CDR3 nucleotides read TGTGCCAGCAGCCGGTCCGGGACAGGGTTCAACGAGCAGTACTTC. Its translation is CASSRSGTGFNEQYF.

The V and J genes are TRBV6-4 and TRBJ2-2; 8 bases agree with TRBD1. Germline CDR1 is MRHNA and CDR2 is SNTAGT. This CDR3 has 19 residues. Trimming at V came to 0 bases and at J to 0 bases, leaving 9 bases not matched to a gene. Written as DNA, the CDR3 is TGTGCCAGCAGTGACTCGAGGTCCCAGGGGGCCCCGAACACCGGGGAGCTGTTTTTT. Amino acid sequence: CASSDSRSQGAPNTGELFF.